This TCR beta chain was identified during a study of CD8 T cells in ankylosing spondylitis. TCRdb processed the 5' RACE reads anew with MiXCR; each CDR3 protein has one entry. The sample carries 350,000 to 400,000 distinct CDR3 sequences, roughly 20% recorded once. Germline values: CDR1 SGHRS, CDR2 YFSETQ. This CDR3 contains 13 residues. V lost 4 bases to trimming and J lost 4 bases; unmatched junction nucleotides: 5. This chain links TRBV5-1 with TRBJ2-7, with TRBD1 matching over 7 bases. The specimen sequenced was blood, either unsorted or a sorted T cell fraction (not recorded which). This sequence was found in a male donor with ankylosing spondylitis or in good health (not recorded which). CDR3 residues: CASSPGGRYEQYF. The CDR3 coding sequence is TGCGCCAGCAGCCCAGGGGGTCGTTACGAGCAGTACTTC.